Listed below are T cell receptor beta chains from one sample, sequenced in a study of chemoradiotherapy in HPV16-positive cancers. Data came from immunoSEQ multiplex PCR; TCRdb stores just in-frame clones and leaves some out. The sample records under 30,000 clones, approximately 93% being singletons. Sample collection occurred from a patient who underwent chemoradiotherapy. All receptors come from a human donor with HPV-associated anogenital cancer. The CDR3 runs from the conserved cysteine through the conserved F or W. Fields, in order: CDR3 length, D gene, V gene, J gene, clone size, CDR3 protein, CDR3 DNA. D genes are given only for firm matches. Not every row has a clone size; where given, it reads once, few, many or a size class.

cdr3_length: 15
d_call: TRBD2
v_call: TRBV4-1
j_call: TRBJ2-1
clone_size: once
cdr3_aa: CASSPGRAEFNEQFF
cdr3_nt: TGCGCCAGCAGCCCTGGGAGGGCCGAATTCAATGAGCAGTTCTTC

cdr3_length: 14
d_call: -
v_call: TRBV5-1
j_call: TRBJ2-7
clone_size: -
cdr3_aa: CASGGDGSSYEQYF
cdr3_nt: TGCGCCAGCGGCGGGGACGGCAGCTCCTACGAGCAGTACTTC

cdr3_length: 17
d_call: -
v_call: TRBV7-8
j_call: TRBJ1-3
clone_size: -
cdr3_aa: CASSLGGRGPSGNTIYF
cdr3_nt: TGTGCCAGCAGCTTAGGCGGCAGGGGCCCCTCTGGAAACACCATATATTTT

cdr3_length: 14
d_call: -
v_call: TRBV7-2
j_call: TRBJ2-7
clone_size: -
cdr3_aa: CASRPTGLSYEQYF
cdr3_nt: TGTGCCAGCAGACCTACAGGGCTTTCCTACGAGCAGTACTTC

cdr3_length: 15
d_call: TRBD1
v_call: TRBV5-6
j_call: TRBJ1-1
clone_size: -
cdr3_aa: CASSSPGTGGTEAFF
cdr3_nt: TGTGCCAGCAGCTCCCCCGGGACAGGGGGTACTGAAGCTTTCTTT

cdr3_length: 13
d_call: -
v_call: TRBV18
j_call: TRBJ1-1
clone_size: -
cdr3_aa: CASSPSVNTEAFF
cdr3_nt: TGTGCCAGCTCACCGTCAGTGAACACTGAAGCTTTCTTT

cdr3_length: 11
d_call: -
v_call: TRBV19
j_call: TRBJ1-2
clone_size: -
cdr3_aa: CASTGNYGYTF
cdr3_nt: TGTGCCAGTACAGGAAACTATGGCTACACCTTC

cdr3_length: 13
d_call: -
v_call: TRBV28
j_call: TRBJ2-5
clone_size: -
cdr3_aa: CASSFQIQETQYF
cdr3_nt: TGTGCCAGCAGTTTCCAGATACAAGAGACCCAGTACTTC

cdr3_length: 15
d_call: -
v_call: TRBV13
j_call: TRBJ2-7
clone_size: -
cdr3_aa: CASSLIQGRVVEQYF
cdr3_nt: TGTGCCAGCAGCTTAATACAGGGACGGGTGGTGGAGCAGTACTTC

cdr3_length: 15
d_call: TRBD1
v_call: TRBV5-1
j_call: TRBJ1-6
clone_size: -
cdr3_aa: CASSWGQGENSPLHF
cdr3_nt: TGCGCCAGCAGCTGGGGACAGGGGGAAAATTCACCCCTCCACTTT